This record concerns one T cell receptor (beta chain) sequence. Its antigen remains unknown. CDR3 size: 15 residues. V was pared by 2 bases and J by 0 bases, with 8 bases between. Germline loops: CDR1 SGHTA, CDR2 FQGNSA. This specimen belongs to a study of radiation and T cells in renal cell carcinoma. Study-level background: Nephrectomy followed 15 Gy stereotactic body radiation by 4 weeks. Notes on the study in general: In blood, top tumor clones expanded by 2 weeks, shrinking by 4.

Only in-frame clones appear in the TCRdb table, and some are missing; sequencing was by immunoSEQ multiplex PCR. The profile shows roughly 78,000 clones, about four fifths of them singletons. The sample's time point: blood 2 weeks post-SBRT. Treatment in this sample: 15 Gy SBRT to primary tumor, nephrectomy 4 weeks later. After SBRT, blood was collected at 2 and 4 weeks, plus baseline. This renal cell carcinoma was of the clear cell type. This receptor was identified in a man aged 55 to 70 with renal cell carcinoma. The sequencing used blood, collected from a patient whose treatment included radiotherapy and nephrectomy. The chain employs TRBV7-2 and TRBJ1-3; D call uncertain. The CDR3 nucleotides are TGTGCCAGCAGCTTAACCTCGCTCTCTGGAAACACCATATATTTT. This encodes CASSLTSLSGNTIYF.